The sequence of this T cell receptor (beta chain) was determined in a study of Graves' ophthalmopathy and Graves' hyperthyroidism. Study results and caveats: Ophthalmopathy and stable hyperthyroidism were discriminated by a 13-signature model, with over 85% sensitivity and around 81% specificity. Blood also contained most of the expanded thyroid clonotypes above 0.001 frequency.

RNA transcripts yielded amplified TCR beta CDR3 regions. An opening RT-PCR round employed HTBI primers and preceded a second-round multiplex PCR. From the multiplex PCR reads, TCRdb called clonotypes with MiXCR, one entry per CDR3 protein. The sample includes hundreds of thousands of distinct CDR3 sequences, about 40% of them seen just once. In the case of this clonotype: The antigen remains unidentified.

Moderate-to-severe activity, CAS at least 3, NOSPECS at least 4 and duration under 3 months characterized donors with ophthalmopathy. Establishment of the diagnosis relied upon clinical symptoms, serum thyroxine, TRAb, thyroid ultrasound and orbital computed tomography. Specimen: peripheral blood. The sequence derives from an adult man with Graves' ophthalmopathy.

The CDR3 protein is CASSYDRAEGNTIYF. In nucleotides, the CDR3 is TGTGCCAGCAGTTACGACAGGGCGGAAGGAAACACCATATATTTT. The chain carries TRBV6-6 and TRBJ1-3; TRBD1 matches at 7 bases. J lost 4 bases, V lost 2 bases, and 5 bases had no gene match. The CDR3 consists of 15 residues. CDR1 MNHNY and CDR2 SVGAGI come from the germline V gene (reference sequence).